The 8 T cell receptor beta chains reported below all come from one sample, sequenced in a study of T cell clonotyping in hematopoietic cell transplantation. Repertoires were generated with immunoSEQ multiplex PCR, while TCRdb's copy carries only in-frame clones and drops some. This table holds about 76,000 clones, approximately 95% found once. Time point meaning: recipient sample about 28 days before transplant, after cytoreduction. Sequencing used peripheral blood mononuclear cells, obtained before stem cell transplant. The source is a woman between 50 and 59 years old with acute myeloid leukemia. Some clones in this sample may be carry-over from other donors' samples.

The rearrangement uses TRBV11-2 and TRBJ2-7; 12 positions agree with TRBD2. This CDR3 contains 13 residues. V was pared by 7 bases and J by 6 bases, with 4 bases of the junction left unmatched. Germline V gene lookup returns CDR1 SGHAT and CDR2 FQNNGV. This CDR3 is CASNRLAGVEQYF. Written as DNA, the CDR3 is TGTGCCAGCAACCGACTAGCGGGAGTCGAGCAGTACTTC.

The rearrangement joins TRBV5-1 to TRBJ2-7, with 8 bases identical to TRBD1. CDR3 length: 15 amino acids. Germline V lookup: CDR1 SGHRS, CDR2 YFSETQ. The V segment lost 2 bases and the J segment 4 bases; nucleotides outside the gene matches: 8. DNA of the CDR3: TGCGCCAGCAGCTTTCAGGGGGCCAACTTATACGAGCAGTACTTC. Translation: CASSFQGANLYEQYF.

There are a few counts of this clone. The CDR3 DNA reads as TGTGCCAGCAGTGAAGGGCCGACGTACTATGGCTACACCTTC. Amino acids: CASSEGPTYYGYTF. The chain couples TRBV2 to TRBJ1-2; no clear D. This CDR3 spans 14 amino acids. Germline CDR1 and CDR2: SNHLY and FYNNEI. Trimming removed 1 base at V and 3 bases at J, with 9 bases between.

The rearrangement links TRBV4-1 to TRBJ1-2, with unresolved D. CDR3 size: 14 residues. V was pared by 2 bases and J by 7 bases, with 14 bases between. CDR1 is MGHRA and CDR2 is YSYEKL in the germline V gene. CDR3 region: CASSQPPGDFGYTF. CDR3 nucleotides: TGCGCCAGCAGCCAACCCCCGGGCGATTTTGGCTACACCTTC.

The chain is built from TRBV10-1 and TRBJ2-7, with D perhaps matching TRBD1 (5 bases). Germline CDR1 reads WNHNN; CDR2 reads SYGVQD (reference sequence). The CDR3 is 14 residues long. V dropped 6 bases and J dropped 2 bases, with 14 bases sitting between them. The CDR3 region has the DNA TGCGCCAGCAGCCCTGGACACGGAACCTACGAGCAGTACTTC. It yields the protein CASSPGHGTYEQYF.

This chain connects TRBV10-2 to TRBJ2-7; 11 nucleotides line up with TRBD2. The CDR3 loop spans 14 amino acids. The germline V gene has CDR1 WSHSY and CDR2 SAAADI. J was trimmed by 3 bases and V by 7 bases; bases with no gene match: 5. CDR3 DNA: TGCGCCAGCACAGGGACTAGCGGTAACTACGAGCAGTACTTC. This translates into CASTGTSGNYEQYF.

The chain carries TRBV6-4 and TRBJ2-3; 8 bases are shared with TRBD2. V shed 2 bases and J 4 bases; nucleotides not matched to a gene: 2. The CDR3 spans 14 residues. CDR1 MRHNA and CDR2 SNTAGT come from the germline V gene. Here the CDR3 reads CASSDSGGADTQYF. The CDR3, as DNA: TGTGCCAGCAGTGACAGCGGGGGCGCAGATACGCAGTATTTT.

A single count supports this clone. The chain's CDR3 is CAITSKAGTYEQYF. Here the CDR3 DNA reads TGTGCCATCACTTCGAAGGCAGGGACCTACGAGCAGTACTTC. This rearrangement joins TRBV10-3 to TRBJ2-7; the D gene is possibly TRBD1 (5 bases). CDR3 length: 14 residues. Between the trimmed V and J ends, which lost 7 bases and 2 bases, there was a span of 15 bases. The germline CDR1 and CDR2 sequences are ENHRY and SYGVKD.